This T cell receptor (beta chain) is from a study of blood T cell repertoires in COVID-19 (dated by TCRdb to the early 2020s). Looking at the study overall: Samples from collaborators originated in the United States, Italy and Spain and spanned both the acute and convalescent phases of COVID-19. The material from the prospective study consisted of cDNA or gDNA derived from T cells, B-cell-depleted T cells, or PBMCs. The dataset comprised deeply sampled blood TCRbeta repertoires from subjects exposed to, actively infected with, or recovered from COVID-19. A freely available public database, intended as a resource for researchers studying the immune response to SARS-CoV-2, is where the repertoires were released. The samples were drawn from two sources: the first 160 participants of the ongoing ImmuneRACE study, and 950 to 1,500 subjects contributed by 6 global collaborators. Nearly every sample came with metadata listing a de-identified subject ID, COVID-19 status, age in years and sex. Where available, HLA class I and class II types were taken from metadata supplied by the sample provider and were not determined by assay-based typing.

Points on this clone: The specificity of this receptor is unknown. The record has no base qualities; no much larger clone is one base away.

V and J are truncated by 0 bases and 4 bases respectively, leaving an intervening sequence of 13 bases. CDR1 and CDR2 were assigned from the germline V gene as LGHNT and FRNRAP. From the cysteine up to the phenylalanine, the CDR3 has a length of 16 residues. Only the CDR3 region is kept as DNA, spanning 48 bases read in frame from base 1. TCRbeta CDR3 regions were amplified from genomic DNA by means of the immunoSEQ Assay, a bias-controlled multiplex PCR. The paper's processing steps were these. The number of nucleated cells in each sample was estimated from the amplification of reference gene primers within the assay. Sequence reads were collapsed and filtered to measure the absolute abundance of every unique TCRbeta CDR3 rearrangement. For each sample, productive Simpson clonality was calculated by taking the square root of Simpson's diversity index across productive rearrangements. TCRdb's version of the immuneACCESS table is confined to in-frame rearrangements and falls short of the full clone set. An unresolved V gene accounts for under half of the shortfall where checked; the remainder is of unknown origin. The DNA gave D and trimming, while V, J and clone size come from that table. This sample has 60,000 to 80,000 clones in its table, and 88% of those were observed once. The ten largest clones represent over 6% of the sample.

Overall study outcomes, separate from this receptor: The quantity of clinical and demographic metadata differed by source and by participant and was supplied without curation.

Each collaborating institution followed its own protocols to collect whole blood in K2EDTA tubes. For TCRbeta analysis, collaborators shipped samples in one of three forms: frozen whole blood, isolated PBMCs, or DNA extracted from either of those sample types. The sequencing input was peripheral blood. The source is a woman in her seventies with acute or convalescent COVID-19. The chain is assembled from TRBV12-5 and TRBJ2-1, and possibly TRBD1, on 6 matching bases. CDR3 loop: CASGLVAPGHYNEQFF. The sequenced DNA is TGTGCTAGTGGTTTGGTTGCTCCGGGACATTACAATGAGCAGTTCTTC.